These T cell receptor beta chains were read from a single sample in a study of T cells after yellow fever vaccination. MiXCR, applied by TCRdb to the 5' RACE reads, yields one record per CDR3 protein. This table has about 580,000 distinct CDR3 sequences, 17% appearing once. The source was PBMCs, collected around 5 days after the first yellow fever vaccination. The receptors derive from a man aged 18 to 29 who received the YFV17D yellow fever vaccine. Each CDR3 is given with its conserved first and last residue. D genes are given only for firm matches. Rows may omit the clone size; those that give it use once, few, many or a size class.

few,TRBV7-8,TRBJ1-1,TRBD1,TGTGCCAGCAGCCAAAACCGGGACAGGGTCCTTATGAACACTGAAGCTTTCTTT,CASSQNRDRVLMNTEAFF
.,TRBV4-1,TRBJ1-1,TRBD1,TGCGCCAGCAGCCAAGAAAAGGGGGCGGCTGAAGCTTTCTTT,CASSQEKGAAEAFF
few,TRBV5-5,TRBJ1-6,.,TGTGCCAGCAGCCTTCAAGTAATTAATTCACCCCTCCACTTT,CASSLQVINSPLHF
few,TRBV6-1,TRBJ1-6,.,TGTGCCAGCAGTGAAATAAGCGTTTATAATTCACCCCTCCACTTT,CASSEISVYNSPLHF
.,TRBV3-1,TRBJ2-7,TRBD1,TGTGCCAGCAGCCAAGTAAAGGGACAGGGATACGAGCAGTACTTC,CASSQVKGQGYEQYF
.,TRBV7-9,TRBJ1-1,.,TGTGCCAGCAGCTTTCCCGACAGGTTGTTTTTAGTAGCTTTCTTT,CASSFPDRLFLVAFF
few,TRBV9,TRBJ2-4,.,TGTGCCAGCAGCGTAGCTACTGGGGGGCGAAACATTCAGTACTTC,CASSVATGGRNIQYF
few,TRBV29-1,TRBJ1-1,TRBD1,TGCAGCGTGGGCGACAGGGGGCTTTTAGAAGCTTTCTTT,CSVGDRGLLEAFF
.,TRBV4-1,TRBJ1-1,.,TGCGCCAGCAAAACGGGGGCGCGTGGCACTGAAGCTTTCTTT,CASKTGARGTEAFF
.,TRBV5-1,TRBJ2-5,TRBD2,TGCGCCAGCAGCCGGGATGGACTAGCGGGGTGGGAGACCCAGTACTTC,CASSRDGLAGWETQYF
.,TRBV29-1,TRBJ2-3,.,TGCAGCGCCGACCTTTTTCTAAGCACAGATACGCAGTATTTT,CSADLFLSTDTQYF
many,TRBV5-1,TRBJ2-1,.,TGCGCCAGCAGCTCCAAACAGGGAACCTACAATGAGCAGTTCTTC,CASSSKQGTYNEQFF
.,TRBV6-1,TRBJ2-5,.,TGTGCCAGCAGCGAGTCTTTCTTGGGGACCCAGTACTTC,CASSESFLGTQYF
.,TRBV20-1,TRBJ2-7,.,TGCAGTGCTAGAGATAGGGGACGCCCTTACGAGCAGTACTTC,CSARDRGRPYEQYF
few,TRBV9,TRBJ2-5,TRBD1,TGTGCCAGCAGCCAAACCGGGACAGGGGAAGGGCCACAAGAGACCCAGTACTTC,CASSQTGTGEGPQETQYF
.,TRBV2,TRBJ1-1,TRBD1,TGTGCCAGCAGTGAATCCCGGACAGGGATGAACACTGAAGCTTTCTTT,CASSESRTGMNTEAFF
.,TRBV30,TRBJ2-1,.,TGTGCCTGGACCCCCCGGGGTTCCTACAATGAGCAGTTCTTC,CAWTPRGSYNEQFF
.,TRBV20-1,TRBJ2-3,TRBD2,TGCAGTGCTTTCCCGACTAGCGGGCTAACAGATACGCAGTATTTT,CSAFPTSGLTDTQYF
.,TRBV7-2,TRBJ2-5,.,TGTGCCAGCAGCGGAGGGTCCAGCGGCCCCGAGACCCAGTACTTC,CASSGGSSGPETQYF
few,TRBV6-1,TRBJ2-5,TRBD2,TGTGCCAGCAAGTCCCCCGCGGGAGACAGCCAAGAGACCCAGTACTTC,CASKSPAGDSQETQYF
.,TRBV5-6,TRBJ1-1,.,TGTGCCAGCAGCCGCGGGCAGAGGAACACTGAAGCTTTCTTT,CASSRGQRNTEAFF
.,TRBV5-1,TRBJ1-4,.,TGCGCCAGCAGCTTACTCCCGGGACTTGGGGAGGAAAAACTGTTTTTT,CASSLLPGLGEEKLFF
.,TRBV3-1,TRBJ2-5,TRBD2,TGTGCCAGCAGCCCCGGCACTAGCGCCACCGAGACCCAGTACTTC,CASSPGTSATETQYF
.,TRBV20-1,TRBJ2-2,.,TGCAGTGCGAAAGGGTTGGGGAACACCGGGGAGCTGTTTTTT,CSAKGLGNTGELFF
.,TRBV27,TRBJ2-3,.,TGTGCCAGCAGTCTTGGACTTCGATACACAGATACGCAGTATTTT,CASSLGLRYTDTQYF
few,TRBV5-1,TRBJ1-4,.,TGCGCCAGCAGCTTGGCCGCTGCAACTAATGAAAAACTGTTTTTT,CASSLAAATNEKLFF
few,TRBV6-1,TRBJ2-5,TRBD2,TGTGCCAGCAGTGGAGGGCCCGGGGGGGAGACCCAGTACTTC,CASSGGPGGETQYF
.,TRBV4-3,TRBJ2-7,TRBD1,TGCGCCAGCAGCCCCGGGACAGGGGGACGATACGAGCAGTACTTC,CASSPGTGGRYEQYF
.,TRBV20-1,TRBJ2-1,.,TGCAGTGTGGCGGGGCCCAATGAGCAGTTCTTC,CSVAGPNEQFF
few,TRBV20-1,TRBJ1-3,TRBD1,TGCAGTGCCAGAGGGGGCCTGAGCTCTGGAAACACCATATATTTT,CSARGGLSSGNTIYF
.,TRBV20-1,TRBJ2-3,.,TGCAGTGCTATGTGGGCTAGTACTGACTCGCAGTATTTT,CSAMWASTDSQYF
few,TRBV5-1,TRBJ1-2,TRBD1,TGCGCCAGCAGCTTACAGGGGGAGAGCTATGGCTACACCTTC,CASSLQGESYGYTF
.,TRBV7-2,TRBJ2-1,TRBD2,TGTGCCAGCAGCTTCGGGGGGGCGAATGAGCAGTTCTTC,CASSFGGANEQFF
few,TRBV11-1,TRBJ2-5,.,TGTGCCAGCAGCTTAGGCTTCTGGCTAGTGACAGCGGAGAAAGAGACCCAGTACTTC,CASSLGFWLVTAEKETQYF
few,TRBV10-1,TRBJ2-7,TRBD1,TGCGCCAGCAGAATGGGGACAGGGGGCAACTACGAGCAGTACTTC,CASRMGTGGNYEQYF
few,TRBV30,TRBJ2-5,.,TGTGCCTGGAACCAAGGGGGGTCCCAAGAGACCCAGTACTTC,CAWNQGGSQETQYF
.,TRBV7-2,TRBJ1-6,.,TGTGCCAGCAGAGGTCTGGTATCCCTCCACTTT,CASRGLVSLHF
.,TRBV12-3/TRBV12-4,TRBJ1-1,.,TGTGCCAGCAGACCGGGTCGGGGGGAGTACTTCTTT,CASRPGRGEYFF
many,TRBV6-5,TRBJ1-1,.,TGTGCCAGCAGTTCTAGGGGGATGAACACTGAAGCTTTCTTT,CASSSRGMNTEAFF
few,TRBV12-3/TRBV12-4,TRBJ2-1,TRBD2,TGTGCCAGCAGTTTTCTAGCGGGGGGGCCCCATGAGCAGTTCTTC,CASSFLAGGPHEQFF
many,TRBV20-1,TRBJ2-1,TRBD1,TGCAGTGCTAGACAGGGGGAAAATGAGCAGTTCTTC,CSARQGENEQFF
.,TRBV29-1,TRBJ2-5,TRBD2,TGCAGCGCCCGACTAGCGGGGCAAGAGACCCAGTACTTC,CSARLAGQETQYF
few,TRBV5-1,TRBJ2-1,TRBD1,TGCGCCACCGGGGTCGGGACAGGGATGAATGAGCAGTTCTTC,CATGVGTGMNEQFF
many,TRBV4-2,TRBJ2-1,.,TGTGCCAGCAGCCCCTTTGCTAGCCGGGACAATGAGCAGTTCTTC,CASSPFASRDNEQFF
.,TRBV20-1,TRBJ1-4,.,TGCAGTGCCTCAGGCCCTGGGAGGGGCTCTAATGAAAAACTGTTTTTT,CSASGPGRGSNEKLFF
few,TRBV24-1,TRBJ1-4,.,TGTGCCACCCCTTGGAGGGGTTCGAGGAAACTTAATGAAAAACTGTTTTTT,CATPWRGSRKLNEKLFF
.,TRBV7-3,TRBJ1-2,.,TGTGCCAGCAGCTTAGGGGGCAGGGAGAACTATGGCTACACCTTC,CASSLGGRENYGYTF
.,TRBV7-9,TRBJ2-3,TRBD2,TGTGCCAGCAGCCCGCGAGCGGGGATGGTCACAGATACGCAGTATTTT,CASSPRAGMVTDTQYF
many,TRBV6-1,TRBJ1-5,TRBD1,TGTGCCAGCACGGGGACAGGGAATCAGCCCCAGCATTTT,CASTGTGNQPQHF
.,TRBV5-4,TRBJ2-7,.,TGTGCCAGCAGCTTGGCTACCGAGCAGTACTTC,CASSLATEQYF
few,TRBV12-3/TRBV12-4,TRBJ2-1,.,TGTGCCAGCAGTTTGAGTATCAATGAGCAGTTCTTC,CASSLSINEQFF
.,TRBV10-3,TRBJ2-3,TRBD2,TGTGCCACCGTAGCGGGGGGGGGCGTTACAGATACGCAGTATTTT,CATVAGGGVTDTQYF
few,TRBV27,TRBJ2-4,.,TGTGCCAGCAGTTGGGACCATAAAAACATTCAGTACTTC,CASSWDHKNIQYF
.,TRBV7-2,TRBJ2-1,TRBD2,TGTGCCAGCAGCCACGGACTAGCGTCGAACAATGAGCAGTTCTTC,CASSHGLASNNEQFF